The 17 T cell receptor beta chains below were found in one sample sequenced in a study of breast tumors, draining lymph nodes, adjacent tissues. Breast cancer patients provided tissue from their axillary draining lymph nodes. Each CDR3 protein is one row after TCRdb ran MiXCR on the multiplex PCR reads. The data hold approximately 280,000 distinct CDR3 sequences, with about 33% observed a single time. The sample taken for sequencing was axillary lymph node tissue. The receptor set was obtained from a female donor with breast cancer. Some clones in this sample may be carry-over from other donors' samples.

This chain connects TRBV20-1 to TRBJ1-5, with D perhaps matching TRBD1 (6 bases). Germline CDR1 is DFQATT and CDR2 is SNEGSKA (reference sequence). With 6 bases removed from V and 6 bases from J, the gap between germline ends came to 18 bases. This CDR3 is 14 amino acids long. The DNA of the CDR3 is TGCAGTGCCTCCCAGGGGCAGGGCTGTCAGCCCCAGCATTTT. Translation: CSASQGQGCQPQHF.

The chain is built from TRBV5-6 and TRBJ2-5; possible D gene TRBD2, 5 bases. This CDR3 comprises 15 residues. CDR1 is SGHDT, CDR2 YYEEEE, per germline. V lost 2 bases to trimming and J lost 7 bases, with 18 bases between them. The CDR3 sequence is CASSFRGSGSWTQYF. The CDR3 region has the DNA TGTGCCAGCAGCTTTAGAGGGTCCGGTAGTTGGACCCAGTACTTC.

A remark on this clonotype: Just one base apart from a much larger clone, this may be a read error. V gene TRBV5-6 combines with J gene TRBJ2-7; 9 bases are a match to TRBD1. The V gene's germline CDR1 is SGHDT and CDR2 YYEEEE. There are 15 residues in the CDR3. The CDR3 loop is CTSSANRDRAYEQYF. In nucleotides, the CDR3 is TGTACCAGCAGCGCAAACCGGGACAGGGCCTACGAGCAGTACTTC.

This clonotype was counted ten times or more. The chain uses TRBV7-9 and TRBJ2-5; the D gene is possibly TRBD2 (6 bases). Trimming pared 1 base from V and 5 bases from J, leaving 20 bases between. This CDR3 comprises 17 residues. CDR1 and CDR2 from the germline V gene are SEHNR and FQNEAQ (reference sequence). CDR3 sequence: CASSLGVRRDGGETQYF. CDR3 nucleotides: TGTGCCAGCAGCTTAGGGGTTAGGCGGGACGGAGGTGAGACCCAGTACTTC.

This clonotype showed up many times. This chain links TRBV20-1 with TRBJ2-5; a possible D gene is TRBD1 (5 bases). This CDR3 spans 13 amino acids. Germline V gene lookup returns CDR1 DFQATT and CDR2 SNEGSKA (reference sequence). Trimming removed 4 bases from V and 1 base from J, with 10 bases in between. The CDR3 sequence is CSATQTVQETQYF. In DNA, the CDR3 is TGCAGTGCTACCCAGACAGTCCAAGAGACCCAGTACTTC.

This clonotype turned up a few times. The rearrangement uses TRBV19 and TRBJ2-5; maybe TRBD2 (7 bases). Trimming left V 8 bases short and J 5 bases short, with 21 bases between. CDR1 LNHDA and CDR2 SQIVND come from the germline V gene (reference sequence). The CDR3 is 15 amino acids. CDR3 sequence (DNA): TGTGCCAGTGGGGAGGCGGGGGCTTTCGGGGAGACCCAGTACTTC. Its translation is CASGEAGAFGETQYF.

This clonotype came up a few times. The rearrangement uses TRBV6-1 and TRBJ1-3; D is possibly TRBD1 (6 bases). This CDR3 spans 14 amino acids. V lost 8 bases and J lost 1, with 12 bases in between. Looked up from germline, CDR1 is MNHNS and CDR2 is SASEGT. In DNA, the CDR3 is TGTGCCAGCCTCCGGACAGTTTCTGGAAACACCATATATTTT. It translates to CASLRTVSGNTIYF.

This clonotype appeared many times. The chain joins TRBV12-5 to TRBJ2-7; the match to TRBD2 covers 14 bases. This CDR3 comprises 18 residues. V shed 1 base and J 3 bases; nucleotides not matched to a gene: 8. The germline V gene encodes CDR1 LGHNT and CDR2 FRNRAP. CDR3 sequence (DNA): TGTGCTAGTGGTTTGGCCGCGGGACTAGCGGGAGCCCTCTACGAGCAGTACTTC. Translated, it gives CASGLAAGLAGALYEQYF.

This clonotype has at least ten counts. This sequence joins TRBV28 and TRBJ1-4; D is unclear. Per germline, CDR1 MDHEN and CDR2 SYDVKM. Trimming shortened V by 6 bases and J by 0 bases, and 11 bases separated the two germline ends. The CDR3 contains 15 residues. The CDR3 loop reads CASSHGRATNEKLFF. The DNA of the CDR3 is TGTGCCAGCAGCCACGGTAGGGCAACTAATGAAAAACTGTTTTTT.

As concerns this clonotype: Possible read error: a much larger clone is one base away. This rearrangement joins TRBV5-4 to TRBJ2-5; tentatively, D is TRBD1 (5 bases). CDR3 length equals 13 residues. Trimming cost V 4 bases and J 5 bases, with 12 bases left between them. CDR1 and CDR2 from the germline V gene are SGHNT and YYREEE (reference sequence). The CDR3 spells CASSPQGNETQYF. The DNA for the CDR3 is TGTGCCAGCAGCCCGCAGGGAAATGAGACCCAGTACTTC. The whole variable domain, remainder taken from reference TRBV5-4 and TRBJ2-5, is ETGVTQSPTHLIKTRGQQVTLRCSSQSGHNTVSWYQQALGQGPQFIFQYYREEENGRGNFPPRFSGLQFPNYSSELNVNALELDDSALYLCASSPQGNETQYFGPGTRLLVL.

V usage is TRBV6-1 and J usage is TRBJ2-7; D possibly corresponds to TRBD2 (7 bases). The V and J ends lost 7 bases and 1 base respectively, with 20 bases between them. Per the germline V gene, CDR1 is MNHNS and CDR2 is SASEGT. The CDR3 loop spans 16 amino acids. The CDR3 nucleotides are TGTGCCAGCATCCGGGGGGTGGGGACATCATCCTACGAGCAGTACTTC. Amino acid sequence: CASIRGVGTSSYEQYF.

This clonotype was observed many times. This rearrangement joins TRBV15 to TRBJ1-6; D gene uncertain. In germline, CDR1 is LNHNV, CDR2 YYDKDF (reference sequence). The CDR3 loop spans 13 amino acids. Trimming removed 9 bases from V and 3 bases from J, with 9 bases in between. CDR3 bases: TGTGCCACGTCAGCCAACTATAATTCACCCCTCCACTTT. Translating it yields CATSANYNSPLHF.

This clonotype was picked up many times. The V and J genes are TRBV5-1 and TRBJ2-7; D unclear. Germline V gene data show CDR1 as SGHRS and CDR2 as YFSETQ. The CDR3 is made up of 11 amino acids. The ends were cut back, 2 bases at V and 3 bases at J, with 3 bases in the middle. CDR3: CASSFDYEQYF. The CDR3 coding sequence is TGCGCCAGCAGCTTTGACTACGAGCAGTACTTC.

The chain employs TRBV9 and TRBJ2-1; 11 bases map to TRBD2. Looked up from germline, CDR1 is SGDLS and CDR2 is YYNGEE. With 5 bases clipped from V and 7 bases from J, the junction kept 14 bases outside the gene matches. This CDR3 has 17 residues. CDR3 residues: CASRETLLAGDYNEQFF. In DNA form, the CDR3 reads TGTGCCAGCAGAGAAACCTTACTAGCGGGAGATTATAATGAGCAGTTCTTC.

The V gene is TRBV20-1, the J gene TRBJ1-2, with a possible D match to TRBD1 (6 bases). The germline V gene encodes CDR1 DFQATT and CDR2 SNEGSKA (reference sequence). Trimming left V 5 bases short and J 4 bases short, with 8 bases between. The CDR3 length is 11 residues. DNA for the CDR3: TGCAGTGCTGTAGGGGGCTATGGCTACACCTTC. Residues: CSAVGGYGYTF.

Details on this clonotype: Mismatch with germline at one junction end may stem from a read error. The J gene is TRBJ1-5, the V gene TRBV12-3 or TRBV12-4; 11 bases are shared with TRBD1. The CDR3 extends over 15 amino acids. The CDR3 here is CASRDRGHGNQLQHF. CDR3 DNA sequence: TGTGCCAGCAGGGACAGGGGGCACGGCAACCAGCTCCAGCATTTT.

This clonotype was observed a handful of times. V and J are TRBV6-1 and TRBJ1-2; D not certain. Germline V CDR1 and CDR2: MNHNS, SASEGT. The CDR3 covers 14 residues. V lost 8 bases, J lost 1 base, and 14 bases lay in between. CDR3 loop: CASGLKTINYGYTF. The DNA of the CDR3 is TGTGCCAGCGGACTAAAGACAATTAACTATGGCTACACCTTC.